The rows below give T cell receptor beta chains drawn from one sample of a study of cytomegalovirus exposure and HLA in healthy donors. Sequencing was performed with immunoSEQ multiplex PCR; in TCRdb, only in-frame clones are kept and a portion is missing. The data show around 100,000 clones, roughly 79% seen once. Sample: PBMCs. The receptors derive from a man in his fifties or sixties in good health and CMV-seropositive. CDR3s leave out the opening cysteine and the closing phenylalanine or tryptophan. Fields, in order: V gene, CDR3 protein.

v_gene: TRBV19; CDR3aa: ASKSLRVAYGYT
v_gene: TRBV5-1; CDR3aa: ASSLEGSNNSPLH
v_gene: TRBV19; CDR3aa: ASSILAGEYEQY
v_gene: TRBV7-2; CDR3aa: ASSWTRTDTQY
v_gene: TRBV7-2; CDR3aa: ASSRDRGSEQY
v_gene: TRBV6-5; CDR3aa: ASKRTGSYEQY
v_gene: TRBV25-1; CDR3aa: ASSGDGTQETQY
v_gene: TRBV2; CDR3aa: ASSAAGDEQY
v_gene: TRBV5-1; CDR3aa: ASSFTGPSSTDTQY
v_gene: TRBV28; CDR3aa: ASSLAGGFSYEQY
v_gene: TRBV4-1; CDR3aa: ASSQIGTGGDEQY
v_gene: TRBV2; CDR3aa: ASSEVRLAVYNEQF
v_gene: TRBV10-3; CDR3aa: AISLGLAGPSSGELF
v_gene: TRBV7-9; CDR3aa: ASSSSSYEQY
v_gene: TRBV7-3; CDR3aa: ASSPRVLADTGELF
v_gene: TRBV9; CDR3aa: ASSVVASGTTDTQY
v_gene: TRBV5-4; CDR3aa: ASSRGSSTDTQY
v_gene: TRBV9; CDR3aa: ASSVATGFYNEQF
v_gene: TRBV30; CDR3aa: AWSPPGWQGGEKLF
v_gene: TRBV4-2; CDR3aa: ASSQDQAAYNEQF
v_gene: TRBV7-9; CDR3aa: ASVPGGATYNEQF
v_gene: TRBV19; CDR3aa: ASGTGVQETQY
v_gene: TRBV19; CDR3aa: ASRVGTDLSDTQY
v_gene: TRBV5-6; CDR3aa: ASSLGTGEGQY
v_gene: TRBV7-2; CDR3aa: ASSLGVGAYNEQF